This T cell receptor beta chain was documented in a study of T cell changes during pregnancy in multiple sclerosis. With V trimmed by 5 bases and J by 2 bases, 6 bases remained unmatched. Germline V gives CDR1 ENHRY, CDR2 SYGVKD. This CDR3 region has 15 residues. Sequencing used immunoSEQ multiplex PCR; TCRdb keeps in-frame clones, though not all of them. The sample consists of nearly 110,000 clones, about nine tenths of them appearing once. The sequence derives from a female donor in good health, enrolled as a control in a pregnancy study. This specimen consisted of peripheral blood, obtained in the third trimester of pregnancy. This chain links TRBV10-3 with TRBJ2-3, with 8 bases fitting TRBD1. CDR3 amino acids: CAISWTGTDTDTQYF. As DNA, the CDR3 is TGTGCCATCAGTTGGACAGGGACCGACACAGATACGCAGTATTTT.